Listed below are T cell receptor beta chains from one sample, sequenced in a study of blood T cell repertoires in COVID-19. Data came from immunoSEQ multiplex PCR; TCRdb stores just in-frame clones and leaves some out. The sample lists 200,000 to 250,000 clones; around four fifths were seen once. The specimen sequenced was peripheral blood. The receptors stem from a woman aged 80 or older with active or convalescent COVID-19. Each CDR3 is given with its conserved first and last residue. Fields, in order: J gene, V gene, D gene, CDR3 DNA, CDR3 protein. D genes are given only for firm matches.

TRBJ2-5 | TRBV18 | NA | TGTGCCAGCTCACCACCCAGGGTACCAGAGACCCAGTACTTC | CASSPPRVPETQYF
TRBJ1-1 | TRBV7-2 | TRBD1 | TGTGCCAGCACCCTGGGAGGGACAGGAGGCACTGAAGCTTTCTTT | CASTLGGTGGTEAFF
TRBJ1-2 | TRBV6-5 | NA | TGTGCCACCCAGACACGTGGGTTCGAGGGCTATGGCTACACCTTC | CATQTRGFEGYGYTF
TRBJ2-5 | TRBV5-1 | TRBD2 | TGCGCCAGCAGCCCGGGACTAGCGGGAGGGCGGGAGACCCAGTACTTC | CASSPGLAGGRETQYF
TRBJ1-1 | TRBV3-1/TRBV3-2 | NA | TGTGCCAGCAGCCAAGTCTCGGGTGAAGCTTTCTTT | CASSQVSGEAFF
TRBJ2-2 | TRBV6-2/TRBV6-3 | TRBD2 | TGTGCCAGCAGTTACTCGAGACTAGCGGGAGGAGCGAACACCGGGGAGCTGTTTTTT | CASSYSRLAGGANTGELFF
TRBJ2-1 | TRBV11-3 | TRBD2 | TGTGCCAGCAGCTTAGGCGGGAGTAGTAATGAGCAGTTCTTC | CASSLGGSSNEQFF
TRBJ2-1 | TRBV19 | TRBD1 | TGTGCCAGTAGTAGACAGGGCAATGGAAACAATGAGCAGTTCTTC | CASSRQGNGNNEQFF
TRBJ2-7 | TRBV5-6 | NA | TGTGCCAGCAGCTTGATTAGTCCGGAGGTCTACGAGCAGTACTTC | CASSLISPEVYEQYF
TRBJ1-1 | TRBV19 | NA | TGTGCCAGTAGTATTAGAGCTCGCGGTCAGGGAAATGCTGAAGCTTTCTTT | CASSIRARGQGNAEAFF
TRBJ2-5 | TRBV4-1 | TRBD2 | TGCGCCAGCAGCCTCGGGACTAACAAAAAGACCCAGTACTTC | CASSLGTNKKTQYF
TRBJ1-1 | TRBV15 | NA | TGTGCCACCAGCAGGCCGTCGGACTCCACTGAAGCTTTCTTT | CATSRPSDSTEAFF
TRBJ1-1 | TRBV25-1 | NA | TGTGCCAGCAGTGAAGCAGGGTGGAACACTGAAGCTTTCTTT | CASSEAGWNTEAFF
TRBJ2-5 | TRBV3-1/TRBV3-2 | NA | TGTGCCACCGGACTTCTTGAGACCCAGTACTTC | CATGLLETQYF
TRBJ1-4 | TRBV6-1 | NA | TGTGCCAGCAGTGAATTCCCAGGGGCGATTGTAAAACTGTTTTTT | CASSEFPGAIVKLFF
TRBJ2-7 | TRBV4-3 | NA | TGCGCCAGCAGCCAAGACATCGCGGCGACCTCCTACGAGCAGTACTTC | CASSQDIAATSYEQYF
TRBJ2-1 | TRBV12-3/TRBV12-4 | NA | TGTGCCAGCAGTTTTCAGGGGCCCAATGAGCAGTTCTTC | CASSFQGPNEQFF
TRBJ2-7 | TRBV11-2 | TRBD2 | TGTGCCAGCAGCTTGACTAGCGGGGTTGAGCAGTACTTC | CASSLTSGVEQYF
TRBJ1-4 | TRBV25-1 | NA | TGTGCCAGCAGGGACACCGCAACTAATGAAAAACTGTTTTTT | CASRDTATNEKLFF
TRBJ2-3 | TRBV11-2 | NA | TGTGCCAGCACCAAAAGACTTGTCAACCCAAATACGCAGTATTTT | CASTKRLVNPNTQYF